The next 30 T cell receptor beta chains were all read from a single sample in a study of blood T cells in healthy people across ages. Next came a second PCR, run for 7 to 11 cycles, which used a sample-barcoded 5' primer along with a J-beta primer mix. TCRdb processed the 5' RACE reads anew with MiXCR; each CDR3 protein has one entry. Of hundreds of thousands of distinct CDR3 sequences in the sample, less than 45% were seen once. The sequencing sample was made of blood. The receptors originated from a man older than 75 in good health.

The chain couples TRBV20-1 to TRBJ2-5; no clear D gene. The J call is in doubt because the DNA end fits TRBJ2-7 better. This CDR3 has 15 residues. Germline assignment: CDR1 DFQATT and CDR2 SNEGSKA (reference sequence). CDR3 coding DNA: TGCAGTGCTAGAAGTATTGGGCAGCCCCTATACGAGCAGTACTTC. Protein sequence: CSARSIGQPLYEQYF.

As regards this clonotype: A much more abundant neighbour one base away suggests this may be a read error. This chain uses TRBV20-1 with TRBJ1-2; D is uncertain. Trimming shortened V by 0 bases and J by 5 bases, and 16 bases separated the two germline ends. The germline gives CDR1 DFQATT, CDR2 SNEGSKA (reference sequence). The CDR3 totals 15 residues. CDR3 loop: CSARDPECSLYGYTF. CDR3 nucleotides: TGCAGTGCTAGAGATCCGGAGTGCTCCTTATATGGCTACACCTTC.

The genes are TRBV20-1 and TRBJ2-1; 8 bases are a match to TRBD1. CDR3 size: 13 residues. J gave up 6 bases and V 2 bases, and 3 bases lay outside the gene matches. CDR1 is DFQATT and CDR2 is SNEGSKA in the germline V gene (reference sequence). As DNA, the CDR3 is TGCAGTGCTAGAACCGGGACAGGCAATGAGCAGTTCTTC. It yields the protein CSARTGTGNEQFF.

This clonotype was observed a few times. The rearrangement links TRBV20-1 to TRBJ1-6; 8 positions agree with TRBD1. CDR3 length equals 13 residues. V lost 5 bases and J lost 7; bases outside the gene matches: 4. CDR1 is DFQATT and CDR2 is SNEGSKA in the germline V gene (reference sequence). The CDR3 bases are TGCAGTGCTCCTGGACAGGGCAATTCACCCCTCCACTTT. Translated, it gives CSAPGQGNSPLHF.

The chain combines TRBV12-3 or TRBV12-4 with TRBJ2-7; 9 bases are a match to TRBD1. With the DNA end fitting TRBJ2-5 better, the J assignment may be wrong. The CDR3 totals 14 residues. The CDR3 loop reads CASRSSDRGKTQYF. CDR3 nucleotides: TGTGCCAGCAGATCGTCGGACAGGGGAAAGACCCAGTACTTC.

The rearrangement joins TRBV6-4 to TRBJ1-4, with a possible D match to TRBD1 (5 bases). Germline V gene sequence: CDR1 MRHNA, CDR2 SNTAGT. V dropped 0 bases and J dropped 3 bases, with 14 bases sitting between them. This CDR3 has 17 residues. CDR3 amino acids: CASSDSSGKKANEKLFF. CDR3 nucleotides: TGTGCCAGCAGTGACTCCTCAGGGAAGAAAGCTAATGAAAAACTGTTTTTT.

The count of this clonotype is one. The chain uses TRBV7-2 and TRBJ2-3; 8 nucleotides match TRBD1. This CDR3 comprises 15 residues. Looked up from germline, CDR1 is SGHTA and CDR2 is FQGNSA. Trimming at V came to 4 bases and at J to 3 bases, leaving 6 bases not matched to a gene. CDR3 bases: TGTGCCAGCAGCTCGACAGGGGTGCGTACAGATACGCAGTATTTT. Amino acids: CASSSTGVRTDTQYF. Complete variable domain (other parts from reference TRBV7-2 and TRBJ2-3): GAGVSQSPSNKVTEKGKDVELRCDPISGHTALYWYRQSLGQGLEFLIYFQGNSAPDKSGLPSDRFSAERTGGSVSTLTIQRTQQEDSAVYLCASSSTGVRTDTQYFGPGTRLTVL.

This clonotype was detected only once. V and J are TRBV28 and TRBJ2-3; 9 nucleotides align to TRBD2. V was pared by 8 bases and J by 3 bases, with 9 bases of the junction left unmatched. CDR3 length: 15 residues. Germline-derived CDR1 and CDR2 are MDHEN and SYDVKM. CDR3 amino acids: CASQKAGGHTDTQYF. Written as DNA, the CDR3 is TGTGCCAGCCAAAAGGCGGGGGGGCATACAGATACGCAGTATTTT. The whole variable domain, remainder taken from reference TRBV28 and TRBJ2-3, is DVKVTQSSRYLVKRTGEKVFLECVQDMDHENMFWYRQDPGLGLRLIYFSYDVKMKEKGDIPEGYSVSREKKERFSLILESASTNQTSMYLCASQKAGGHTDTQYFGPGTRLTVL.

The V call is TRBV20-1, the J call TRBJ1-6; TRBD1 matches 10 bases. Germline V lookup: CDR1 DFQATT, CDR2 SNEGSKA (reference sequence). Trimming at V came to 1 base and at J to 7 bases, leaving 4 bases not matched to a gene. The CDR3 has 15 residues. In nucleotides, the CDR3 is TGCAGTGCTAGAGTGGGGGGACAGGGGAATTCACCCCTCCACTTT. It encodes CSARVGGQGNSPLHF.

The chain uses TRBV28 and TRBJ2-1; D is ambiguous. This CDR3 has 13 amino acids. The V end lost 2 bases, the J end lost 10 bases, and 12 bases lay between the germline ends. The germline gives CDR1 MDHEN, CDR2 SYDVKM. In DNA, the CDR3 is TGTGCCAGCAGTTTAAAACCCGTTTGCGAGCAGTTCTTC. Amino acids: CASSLKPVCEQFF.

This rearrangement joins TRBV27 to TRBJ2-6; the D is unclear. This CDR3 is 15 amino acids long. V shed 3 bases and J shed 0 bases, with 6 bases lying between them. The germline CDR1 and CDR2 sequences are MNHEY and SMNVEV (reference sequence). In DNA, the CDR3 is TGTGCCAGCAGTTTCGTCAGCTCTGGGGCCAACGTCCTGACTTTC. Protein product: CASSFVSSGANVLTF.

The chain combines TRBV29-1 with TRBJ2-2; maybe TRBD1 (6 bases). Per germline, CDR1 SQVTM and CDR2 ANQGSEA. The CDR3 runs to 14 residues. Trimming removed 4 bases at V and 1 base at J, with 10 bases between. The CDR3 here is CSVGTEVNTGELFF. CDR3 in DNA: TGCAGCGTTGGGACAGAGGTGAACACCGGGGAGCTGTTTTTT.

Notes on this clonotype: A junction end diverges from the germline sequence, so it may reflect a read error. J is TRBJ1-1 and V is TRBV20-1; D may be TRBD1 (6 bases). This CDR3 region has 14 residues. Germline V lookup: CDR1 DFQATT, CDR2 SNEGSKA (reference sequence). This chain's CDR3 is CSVRKRGRGTEAFF. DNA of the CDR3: TGCAGTGTTAGAAAGCGGGGAAGGGGGACTGAAGCTTTCTTT.

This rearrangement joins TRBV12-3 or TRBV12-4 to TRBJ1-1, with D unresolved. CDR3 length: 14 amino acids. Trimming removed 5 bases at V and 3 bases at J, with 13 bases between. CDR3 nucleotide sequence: TGTGCCAGCAGTGTAGACGTCAGCGACACTGAAGCTTTCTTT. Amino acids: CASSVDVSDTEAFF.

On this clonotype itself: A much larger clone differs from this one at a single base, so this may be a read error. Written as DNA, the CDR3 is TGTGCCAGCAGTTTGGTCATCATGAGGAGAAGAAATGAGCAGTTCTTC. Encoded protein: CASSLVIMRRRNEQFF. V is TRBV28 and J is TRBJ2-1; unclear D gene. Germline V gene lookup returns CDR1 MDHEN and CDR2 SYDVKM. The CDR3 length is 16 residues. V was cut by 3 bases and J by 7 bases, with 19 bases left in between. The full variable domain, completed using reference TRBV28 and TRBJ2-1, is DVKVTQSSRYLVKRTGEKVFLECVQDMDHENMFWYRQDPGLGLRLIYFSYDVKMKEKGDIPEGYSVSREKKERFSLILESASTNQTSMYLCASSLVIMRRRNEQFFGPGTRLTVL.

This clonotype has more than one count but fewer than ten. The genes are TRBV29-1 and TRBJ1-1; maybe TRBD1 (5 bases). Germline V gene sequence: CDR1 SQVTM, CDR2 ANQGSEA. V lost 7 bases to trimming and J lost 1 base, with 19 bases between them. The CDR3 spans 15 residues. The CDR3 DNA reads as TGCAGCGGGGCCGCGGTGGGCAGGGCGAACACTGAAGCTTTCTTT. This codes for CSGAAVGRANTEAFF.

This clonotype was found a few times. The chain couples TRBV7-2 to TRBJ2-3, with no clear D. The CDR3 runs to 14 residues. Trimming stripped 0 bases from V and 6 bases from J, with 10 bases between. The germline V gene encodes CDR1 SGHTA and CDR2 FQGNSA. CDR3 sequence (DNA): TGTGCCAGCAGCTTAGCCGGGTTCGGGGATACGCAGTATTTT. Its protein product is CASSLAGFGDTQYF.

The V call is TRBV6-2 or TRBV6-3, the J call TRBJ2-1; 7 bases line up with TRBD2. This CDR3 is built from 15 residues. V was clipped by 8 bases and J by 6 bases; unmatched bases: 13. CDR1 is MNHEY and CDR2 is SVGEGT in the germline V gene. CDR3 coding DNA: TGTGCCAGCCTCTTGACGGGAGGTAGGATCAATGAGCAGTTCTTC. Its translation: CASLLTGGRINEQFF.

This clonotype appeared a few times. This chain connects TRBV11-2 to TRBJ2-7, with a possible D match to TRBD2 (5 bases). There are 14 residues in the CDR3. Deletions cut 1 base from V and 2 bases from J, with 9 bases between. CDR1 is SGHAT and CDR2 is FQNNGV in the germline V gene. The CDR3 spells CASSLVTGTYEQYF. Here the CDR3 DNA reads TGTGCCAGCAGCTTAGTGACGGGGACCTACGAGCAGTACTTC.

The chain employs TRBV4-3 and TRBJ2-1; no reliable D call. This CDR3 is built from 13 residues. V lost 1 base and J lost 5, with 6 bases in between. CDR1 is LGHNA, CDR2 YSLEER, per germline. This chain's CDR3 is CASSQARNNEQFF. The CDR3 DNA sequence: TGCGCCAGCAGCCAAGCTAGAAACAATGAGCAGTTCTTC.

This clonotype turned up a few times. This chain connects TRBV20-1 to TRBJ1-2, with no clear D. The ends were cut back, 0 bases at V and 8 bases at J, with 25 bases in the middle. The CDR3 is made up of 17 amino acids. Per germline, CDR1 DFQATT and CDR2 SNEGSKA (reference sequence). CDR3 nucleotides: TGCAGTGCTAGAGATGGGAGGGTTCCCCCCCATGGAGGCGGCTACACCTTC. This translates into CSARDGRVPPHGGGYTF.

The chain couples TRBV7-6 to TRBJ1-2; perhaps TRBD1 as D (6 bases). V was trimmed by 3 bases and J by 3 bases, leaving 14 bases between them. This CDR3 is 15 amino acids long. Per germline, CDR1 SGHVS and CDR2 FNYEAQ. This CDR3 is CASSLVTGLDYGYTF. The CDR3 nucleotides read TGTGCCAGCAGCTTGGTCACAGGGTTAGACTATGGCTACACCTTC.

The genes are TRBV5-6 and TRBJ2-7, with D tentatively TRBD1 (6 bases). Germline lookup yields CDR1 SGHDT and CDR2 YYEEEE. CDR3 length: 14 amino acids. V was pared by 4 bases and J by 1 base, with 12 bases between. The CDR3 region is CASSQSRGSYEQYF. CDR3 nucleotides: TGTGCCAGCAGCCAGAGCAGGGGTTCCTACGAGCAGTACTTC.

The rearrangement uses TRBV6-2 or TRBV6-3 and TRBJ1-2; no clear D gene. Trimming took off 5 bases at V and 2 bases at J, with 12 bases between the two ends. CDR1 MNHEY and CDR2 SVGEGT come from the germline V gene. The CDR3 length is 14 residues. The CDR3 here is CASSPKNRNYGYTF. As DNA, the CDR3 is TGTGCCAGCAGTCCCAAGAATAGAAACTATGGCTACACCTTC.

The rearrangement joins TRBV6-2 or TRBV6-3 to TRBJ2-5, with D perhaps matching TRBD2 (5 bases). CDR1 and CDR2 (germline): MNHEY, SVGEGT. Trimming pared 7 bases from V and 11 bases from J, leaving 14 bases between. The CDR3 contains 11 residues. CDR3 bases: TGTGCCAGCACCCGGGGTCATGAGCAGTACTTC. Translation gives CASTRGHEQYF.

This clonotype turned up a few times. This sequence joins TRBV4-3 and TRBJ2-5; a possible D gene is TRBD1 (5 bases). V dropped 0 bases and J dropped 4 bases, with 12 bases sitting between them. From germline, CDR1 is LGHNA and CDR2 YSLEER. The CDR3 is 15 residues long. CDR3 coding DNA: TGCGCCAGCAGCCAAGAGTCAGGGAAGGGAGAGACCCAGTACTTC. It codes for CASSQESGKGETQYF.

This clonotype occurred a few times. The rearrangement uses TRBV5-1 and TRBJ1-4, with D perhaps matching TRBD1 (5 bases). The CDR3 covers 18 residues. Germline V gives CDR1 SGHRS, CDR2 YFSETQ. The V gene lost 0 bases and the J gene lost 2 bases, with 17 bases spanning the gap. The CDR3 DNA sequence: TGCGCCAGCAGCTTGGGGCCCCCTGGCAGGGCGACTAATGAAAAACTGTTTTTT. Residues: CASSLGPPGRATNEKLFF.

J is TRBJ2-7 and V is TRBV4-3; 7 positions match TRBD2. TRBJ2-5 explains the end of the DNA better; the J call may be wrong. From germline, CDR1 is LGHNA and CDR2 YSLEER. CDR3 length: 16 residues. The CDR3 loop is CASSQGLANVAETQYF. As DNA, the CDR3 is TGCGCCAGCAGCCAAGGACTAGCCAACGTTGCAGAGACCCAGTACTTC.

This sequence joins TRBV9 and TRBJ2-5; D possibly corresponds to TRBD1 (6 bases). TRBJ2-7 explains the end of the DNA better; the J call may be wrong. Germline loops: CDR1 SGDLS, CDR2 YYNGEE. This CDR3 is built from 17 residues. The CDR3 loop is CASSVSPSDRLVYEQYF. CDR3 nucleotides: TGTGCCAGCAGCGTTTCCCCTTCCGACAGGCTTGTTTACGAGCAGTACTTC.

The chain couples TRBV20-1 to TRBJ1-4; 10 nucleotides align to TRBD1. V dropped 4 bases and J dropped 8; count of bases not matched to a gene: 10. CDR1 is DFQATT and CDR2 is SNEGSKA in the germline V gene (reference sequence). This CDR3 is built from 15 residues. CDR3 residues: CSATLPGTGAEKLFF. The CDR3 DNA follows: TGCAGTGCTACCCTCCCGGGGACAGGGGCGGAAAAACTGTTTTTT.